This is a list of T cell receptor beta chains from one sample in a study of cytomegalovirus exposure and HLA in healthy donors. Some clones are missing from TCRdb's copy, which holds only in-frame ones; the method was immunoSEQ multiplex PCR. The sample has approximately 190,000 clones, over 75% seen once. Sequencing was carried out using PBMCs. The source is a man between 40 and 49 years old in good health and CMV-seropositive. Both conserved end residues are part of each CDR3. The D gene is left open where the match is weak. Clone size is shown for a subset of rows, as once, few, many or a class of expanded clone.

d_gene	j_gene	v_gene	abundance	CDR3nt	CDR3aa
TRBD1	TRBJ2-7	TRBV7-6	.	TGTGCCAGCAGCCCAAGGCCGGGACAGCCCTACGAGCAGTACTTC	CASSPRPGQPYEQYF
TRBD2	TRBJ2-1	TRBV7-3	.	TGTGCCAGCAGCTTAAACGGGGGACTAGCGGGGGGGGACAATGAGCAGTTCTTC	CASSLNGGLAGGDNEQFF
TRBD2	TRBJ2-7	TRBV27	.	TGTGCCAGCAGCCTGGGACTAGCGGAATACGAGCAGTACTTC	CASSLGLAEYEQYF
.	TRBJ2-3	TRBV5-1	.	TGCGCCAGCAGCAGAGGACACCCTTCCACAGATACGCAGTATTTT	CASSRGHPSTDTQYF
.	TRBJ2-2	TRBV18	.	TGTGCCAGCTCACCACTGGACACCACCGGGGAGCTGTTTTTT	CASSPLDTTGELFF
.	TRBJ2-2	TRBV27	.	TGTGCCAGCAACGCCCTGCCCAGGCTGACCGGGGAGCTGTTTTTT	CASNALPRLTGELFF
.	TRBJ2-7	TRBV15	.	TGTGCCGCGGGGTCAGTAGCTCCCTACGAGCAGTACTTC	CAAGSVAPYEQYF
.	TRBJ1-1	TRBV10-3	few	TGTGCCACCACGGAAGGGGCAACTGAAGCTTTCTTT	CATTEGATEAFF
TRBD2	TRBJ2-3	TRBV7-2	.	TGTGCCAGCAGCTACACCGGGACTACAACCTCGCCACAAACAGATACGCAGTATTTT	CASSYTGTTTSPQTDTQYF
.	TRBJ2-1	TRBV19	.	TGTGCCAGTAGTATGGTGGCAGGGGGGAACAATGAGCAGTTCTTC	CASSMVAGGNNEQFF
.	TRBJ1-6	TRBV7-2	.	TGTGCCAGCAGCTTAGCCGAACAGGTTTACTATAATTCACCCCTCCACTTT	CASSLAEQVYYNSPLHF
TRBD2	TRBJ2-2	TRBV5-4	.	TGTGCCAGCAGCTTGGGGTCCCTAGCGGGGGGGCTGCGCACCGGGGAGCTGTTTTTT	CASSLGSLAGGLRTGELFF
TRBD1	TRBJ2-7	TRBV6-1	.	TGTGCCAGCAGTGAACAAACAGGGGGCTCCTACGAGCAGTACTTC	CASSEQTGGSYEQYF
.	TRBJ2-1	TRBV5-4	.	TGTGCCAGCAGCACCATAGGCGGGTGGAATGAGCAGTTCTTC	CASSTIGGWNEQFF
.	TRBJ1-2	TRBV7-9	.	TGTGCCAGCAGCGACGCAGGGGCCGTGCTGGTCTATGGCTACACCTTC	CASSDAGAVLVYGYTF
.	TRBJ2-3	TRBV6-5	.	TGTGCCAGCAGTTACTCCAGCGGGTTGAGGGAGGATACGCAGTATTTT	CASSYSSGLREDTQYF
TRBD1	TRBJ1-6	TRBV29-1	.	TGCAGCGTCCGACAGGGGGATAATTCACCCCTCCACTTT	CSVRQGDNSPLHF